The clone carrying this T cell receptor beta chain has ten or more counts. Its cognate antigen is unknown. The germline V gene has CDR1 SGHTA and CDR2 FQGNSA. This CDR3 region has 16 residues. Germline trimming cut 6 bases from V and 1 base from J; bases unmatched to any gene: 9. RNA transcripts were the template for amplifying TCR beta CDR3 regions. HTBI primers were employed in a first-round RT-PCR of the TCR CDR3. From the multiplex PCR reads, TCRdb called clonotypes with MiXCR, one entry per CDR3 protein. The sample carries about 400,000 distinct CDR3 sequences, roughly 15% recorded once. The entry originates in a study of T cells in Graves' hyperthyroidism and ophthalmopathy. Points from the study as a whole: Ophthalmopathy cases were set apart from stable hyperthyroidism by a 13 V-J model. Most expanded thyroid clonotypes above 0.001 also appeared in blood.

Ophthalmopathy cases met thresholds of Clinical Activity Score at least 3, NOSPECS grade at least 4 and duration under 3 months. This TCR came from a man younger than 35 with Graves' ophthalmopathy. The sample comprised blood. The rearrangement uses TRBV7-2 and TRBJ1-1; 9 bases line up with TRBD1. The CDR3 region has the DNA TGTGCCAGCAGTATTACCCGGGACAGGGCGAACACTGAAGCTTTCTTT. Protein: CASSITRDRANTEAFF. The full variable domain, in which reference TRBV7-2 and TRBJ1-1 provide the parts outside the CDR3, is GAGVSQSPSNKVTEKGKDVELRCDPISGHTALYWYRQSLGQGLEFLIYFQGNSAPDKSGLPSDRFSAERTGGSVSTLTIQRTQQEDSAVYLCASSITRDRANTEAFFGQGTRLTVV.